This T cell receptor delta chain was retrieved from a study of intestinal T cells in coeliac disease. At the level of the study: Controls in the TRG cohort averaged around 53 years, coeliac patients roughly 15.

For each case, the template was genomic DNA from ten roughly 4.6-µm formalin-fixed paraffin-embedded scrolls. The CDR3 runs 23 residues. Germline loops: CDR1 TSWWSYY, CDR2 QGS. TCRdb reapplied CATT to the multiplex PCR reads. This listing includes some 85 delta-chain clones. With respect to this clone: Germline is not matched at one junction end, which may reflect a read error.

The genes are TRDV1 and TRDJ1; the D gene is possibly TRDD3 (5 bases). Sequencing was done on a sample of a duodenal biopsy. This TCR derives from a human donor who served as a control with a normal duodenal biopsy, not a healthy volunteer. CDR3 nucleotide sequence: TGTGCTCTTGGGGGCCGGCCCCCAGCGTACAGTGGTGGGATGGGCTTGAACACCAATAAACTCATCTTT. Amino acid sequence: CALGGRPPAYSGGMGLNTNKLIF.